This TCR beta chain appears in the sequencing data of a study of blood T cells in healthy people across ages. Notes on the study in general: A strong correlation was seen between TCR beta diversity and naive T cell percentage.

A second PCR, run for roughly 7 to 11 cycles, used a sample-barcoded 5' primer plus a J-beta primer mix. The template-switch adaptor, which had 12 random nucleotides, put a tag on each cDNA molecule. Every sample gave at least 2.5 million paired-end reads containing CDR3. TCRdb itself ran the 5' RACE reads through MiXCR, one entry per CDR3 protein. This table holds 600,000 to 800,000 distinct CDR3 sequences, around 21% found once. Comment on this clonotype: Its antigen is as yet unknown.

This CDR3 has 16 amino acids. Trimming at V came to 0 bases and at J to 5 bases, leaving 5 bases not matched to a gene. Germline assignment: CDR1 SGDLS and CDR2 YYNGEE. The sequence was obtained from a man aged 65 to 85 in good health. The sample comprised blood. The chain recombines TRBV9 with TRBJ2-5, with TRBD1 identical over 12 bases. CDR3: CASSVAGTGGIETQYF. Here the CDR3 DNA reads TGTGCCAGCAGCGTAGCCGGGACAGGGGGCATTGAGACCCAGTACTTC.